This TCR beta chain stems from a study of T cell responses to AZD1222 COVID-19 vaccine. Findings and caveats of the study: Repertoires in all cases were sampled only once the peak T cell response had passed. Unmutated variant regions reportedly attract nearly half of all spike-specific TCRs. Two doses of AZD1222 preceded a rise in Spike-specific TCR breadth and depth.

This CDR3 has 18 residues. The V gene's germline CDR1 is MNHEY and CDR2 SMNVEV (reference sequence). After removal of 3 bases from V and 3 bases from J, the junction contained 13 bases not matched to a gene. Comments on this clone: The antigen is undetermined.

Generated by immunoSEQ multiplex PCR, the TCRdb table keeps only in-frame clones and is missing some. Of some 150,000 clones in the sample, 89% were seen once. The TCR sequence derives from an adult who received the AZD1222 COVID-19 vaccine. The sample here was peripheral blood, taken 28 days after the second AZD1222 dose. The chain recombines TRBV27 with TRBJ2-5; TRBD2 agrees at 10 bases. The CDR3 DNA reads TGTGCCAGCAGTTTTTCTTATTCGCTAGCGGGAGTAGAAGAGACCCAGTACTTC. Its protein is CASSFSYSLAGVEETQYF.